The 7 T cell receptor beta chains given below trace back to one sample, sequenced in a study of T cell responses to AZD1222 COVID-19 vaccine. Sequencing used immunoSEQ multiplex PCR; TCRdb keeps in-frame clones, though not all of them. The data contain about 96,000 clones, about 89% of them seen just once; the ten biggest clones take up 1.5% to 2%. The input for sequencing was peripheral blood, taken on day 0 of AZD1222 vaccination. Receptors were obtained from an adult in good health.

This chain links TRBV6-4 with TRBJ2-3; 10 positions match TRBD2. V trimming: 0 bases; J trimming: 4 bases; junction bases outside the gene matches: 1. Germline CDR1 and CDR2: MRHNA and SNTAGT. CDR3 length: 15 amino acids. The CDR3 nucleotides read TGTGCCAGCAGTGACTCAGCGGGGGGGCCAGATACGCAGTATTTT. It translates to CASSDSAGGPDTQYF.

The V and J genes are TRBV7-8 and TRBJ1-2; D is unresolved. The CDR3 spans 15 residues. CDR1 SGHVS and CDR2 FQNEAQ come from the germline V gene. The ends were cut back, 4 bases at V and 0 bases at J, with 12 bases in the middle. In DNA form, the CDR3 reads TGTGCCAGCAGCTGGCGGGCGTCTACTAACTATGGCTACACCTTC. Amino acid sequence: CASSWRASTNYGYTF.

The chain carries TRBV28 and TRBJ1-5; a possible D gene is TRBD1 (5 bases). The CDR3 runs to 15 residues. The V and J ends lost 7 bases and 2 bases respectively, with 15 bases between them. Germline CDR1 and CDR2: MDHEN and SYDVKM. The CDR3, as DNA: TGTGCCAGCACTCACGTTCGGGGCGGCAATCAGCCCCAGCATTTT. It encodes CASTHVRGGNQPQHF.

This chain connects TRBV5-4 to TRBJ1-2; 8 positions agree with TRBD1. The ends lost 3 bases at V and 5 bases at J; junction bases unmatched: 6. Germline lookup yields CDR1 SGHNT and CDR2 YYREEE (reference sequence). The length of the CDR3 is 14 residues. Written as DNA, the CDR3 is TGTGCCAGCAGCTCAGAGACAGGGGTTTATGGCTACACCTTC. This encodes CASSSETGVYGYTF.

The CDR3 protein is CASSRGLISYNEQFF. The DNA of the CDR3 is TGCGCCAGCAGCCGAGGACTCATCTCCTACAATGAGCAGTTCTTC. The chain uses TRBV4-3 and TRBJ2-1; D perhaps matches TRBD2 (5 bases). There are 15 residues in the CDR3. Trimming stripped 4 bases from V and 0 bases from J, with 10 bases between. CDR1 is LGHNA, CDR2 YSLEER, per germline.

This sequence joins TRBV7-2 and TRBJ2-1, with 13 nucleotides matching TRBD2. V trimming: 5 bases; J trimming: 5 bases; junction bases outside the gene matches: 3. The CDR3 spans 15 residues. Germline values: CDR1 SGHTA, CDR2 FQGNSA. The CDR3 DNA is TGTGCCAGCAGCACCACTAGCGGGGGGGACAATGAGCAGTTCTTC. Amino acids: CASSTTSGGDNEQFF.

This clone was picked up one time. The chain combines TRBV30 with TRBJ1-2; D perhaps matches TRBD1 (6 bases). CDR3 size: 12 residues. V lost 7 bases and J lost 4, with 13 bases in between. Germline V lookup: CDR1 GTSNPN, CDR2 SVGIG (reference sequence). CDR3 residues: CAYPGGRYGYTF. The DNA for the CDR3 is TGTGCCTACCCGGGGGGCCGCTATGGCTACACCTTC.